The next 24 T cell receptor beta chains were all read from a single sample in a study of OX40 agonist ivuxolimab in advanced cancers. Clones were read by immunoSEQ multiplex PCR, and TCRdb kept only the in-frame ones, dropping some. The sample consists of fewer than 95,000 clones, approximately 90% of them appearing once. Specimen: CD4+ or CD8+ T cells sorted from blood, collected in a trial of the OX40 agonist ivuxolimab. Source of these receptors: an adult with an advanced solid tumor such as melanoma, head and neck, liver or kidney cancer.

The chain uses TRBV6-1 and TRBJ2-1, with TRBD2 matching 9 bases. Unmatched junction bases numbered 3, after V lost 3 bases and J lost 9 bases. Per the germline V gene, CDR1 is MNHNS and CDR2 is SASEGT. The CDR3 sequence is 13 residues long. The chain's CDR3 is CASSDSGGPEQFF. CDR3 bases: TGTGCCAGCAGTGATAGCGGGGGCCCTGAGCAGTTCTTC.

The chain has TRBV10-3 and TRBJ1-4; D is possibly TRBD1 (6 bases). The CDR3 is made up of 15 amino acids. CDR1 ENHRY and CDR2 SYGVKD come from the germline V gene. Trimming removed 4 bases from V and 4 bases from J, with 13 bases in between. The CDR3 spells CAISATQGINEKLFF. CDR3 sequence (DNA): TGTGCCATCAGTGCAACACAGGGAATTAATGAAAAACTGTTTTTT.

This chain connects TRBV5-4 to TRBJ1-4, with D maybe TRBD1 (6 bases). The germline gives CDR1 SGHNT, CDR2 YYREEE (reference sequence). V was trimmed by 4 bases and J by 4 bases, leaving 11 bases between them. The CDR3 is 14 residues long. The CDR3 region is CASSQTGGNEKLFF. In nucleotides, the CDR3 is TGTGCCAGCAGCCAGACAGGCGGTAATGAAAAACTGTTTTTT.

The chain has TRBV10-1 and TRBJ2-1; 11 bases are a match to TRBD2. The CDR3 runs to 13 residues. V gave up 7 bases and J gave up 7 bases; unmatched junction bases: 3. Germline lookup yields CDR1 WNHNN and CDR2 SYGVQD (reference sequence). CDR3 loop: CASTSSGRNEQFF. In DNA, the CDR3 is TGCGCCAGCACTTCTAGCGGGAGGAATGAGCAGTTCTTC.

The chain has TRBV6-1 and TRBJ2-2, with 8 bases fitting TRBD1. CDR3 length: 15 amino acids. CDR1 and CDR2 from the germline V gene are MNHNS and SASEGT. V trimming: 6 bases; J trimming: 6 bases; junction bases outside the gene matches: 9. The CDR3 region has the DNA TGTGCCAGCAGGGTGGACAGGGTTGGCGCCGGGGAGCTGTTTTTT. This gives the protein CASRVDRVGAGELFF.

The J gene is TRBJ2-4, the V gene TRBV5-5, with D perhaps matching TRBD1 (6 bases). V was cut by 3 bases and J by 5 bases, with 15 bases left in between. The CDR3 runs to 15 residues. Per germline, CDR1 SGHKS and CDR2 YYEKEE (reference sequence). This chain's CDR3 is CASSSDRTGENIQYF. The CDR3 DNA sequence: TGTGCCAGCAGCTCTGACAGGACGGGCGAAAACATTCAGTACTTC.

The CDR3 DNA follows: TGTGCCAGCGGTACTCCTGGGGTAACTGAAGCTTTCTTT. Protein sequence: CASGTPGVTEAFF. This chain links TRBV2 with TRBJ1-1; no clear D. This CDR3 has 13 amino acids. The germline gives CDR1 SNHLY, CDR2 FYNNEI. Trimming took 8 bases from V and 5 from J, leaving 15 bases between them.

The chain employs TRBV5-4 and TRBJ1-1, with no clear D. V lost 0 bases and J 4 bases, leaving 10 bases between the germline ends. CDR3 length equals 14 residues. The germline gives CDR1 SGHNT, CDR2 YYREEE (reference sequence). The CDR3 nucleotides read TGTGCCAGCAGCTTGGGAAGGACGGGCACTGAAGCTTTCTTT. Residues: CASSLGRTGTEAFF. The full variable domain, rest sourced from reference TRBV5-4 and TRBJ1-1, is ETGVTQSPTHLIKTRGQQVTLRCSSQSGHNTVSWYQQALGQGPQFIFQYYREEENGRGNFPPRFSGLQFPNYSSELNVNALELDDSALYLCASSLGRTGTEAFFGQGTRLTVV.

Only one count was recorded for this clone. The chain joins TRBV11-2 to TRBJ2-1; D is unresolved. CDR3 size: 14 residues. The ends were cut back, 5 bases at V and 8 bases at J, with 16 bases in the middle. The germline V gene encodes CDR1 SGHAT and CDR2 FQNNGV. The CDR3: CASSAISKNDEQFF. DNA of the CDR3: TGTGCCAGCAGCGCTATATCCAAAAATGATGAGCAGTTCTTC.

CDR3 in DNA: TGTGCCAGCAGTGAAGGGTACAGGGGGGAGACCCAGTACTTC. Its translation is CASSEGYRGETQYF. The chain has TRBV6-1 and TRBJ2-5, with 8 bases that match TRBD1. V shed 1 base and J 5 bases; nucleotides not matched to a gene: 3. CDR1 MNHNS and CDR2 SASEGT come from the germline V gene. This CDR3 has 14 amino acids.

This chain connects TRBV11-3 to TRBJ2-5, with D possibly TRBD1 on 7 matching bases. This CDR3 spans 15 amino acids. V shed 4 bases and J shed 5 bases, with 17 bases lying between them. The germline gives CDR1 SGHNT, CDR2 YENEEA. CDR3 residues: CASSSYRGGGETQYF. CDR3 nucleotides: TGTGCCAGCAGCTCCTACAGGGGAGGAGGCGAGACCCAGTACTTC.

The CDR3 loop reads CAITRDRDTEAFF. The CDR3 bases are TGTGCCATCACCCGGGACAGGGACACTGAAGCTTTCTTT. This chain links TRBV10-3 with TRBJ1-1, with TRBD1 identical over 9 bases. This CDR3 region has 13 residues. In germline, CDR1 is ENHRY, CDR2 SYGVKD. Trimming at V came to 7 bases and at J to 3 bases, leaving 3 bases not matched to a gene.

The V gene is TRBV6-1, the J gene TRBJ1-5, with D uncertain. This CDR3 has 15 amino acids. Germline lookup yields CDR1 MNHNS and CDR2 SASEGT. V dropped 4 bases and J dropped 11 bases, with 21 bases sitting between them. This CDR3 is CASSASGGSGGTQHF. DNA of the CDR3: TGTGCCAGCAGTGCATCGGGCGGCAGTGGAGGGACCCAGCATTTT.

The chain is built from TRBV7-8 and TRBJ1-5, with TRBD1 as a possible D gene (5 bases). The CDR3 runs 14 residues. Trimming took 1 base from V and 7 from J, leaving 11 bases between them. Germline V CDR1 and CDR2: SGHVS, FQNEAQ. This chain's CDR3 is CASSLGGGSQPQHF. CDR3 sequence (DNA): TGTGCCAGCAGCTTAGGTGGGGGTAGCCAGCCCCAGCATTTT. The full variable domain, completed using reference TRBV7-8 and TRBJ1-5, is GAGVSQSPRYKVAKRGQDVALRCDPISGHVSLFWYQQALGQGPEFLTYFQNEAQLDKSGLPSDRFFAERPEGSVSTLKIQRTQQEDSAVYLCASSLGGGSQPQHFGDGTRLSIL.

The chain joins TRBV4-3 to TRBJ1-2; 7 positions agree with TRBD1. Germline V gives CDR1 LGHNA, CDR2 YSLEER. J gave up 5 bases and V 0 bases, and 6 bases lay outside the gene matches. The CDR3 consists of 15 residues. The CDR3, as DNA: TGCGCCAGCAGCCAAGACATGACAGGGACATATGGCTACACCTTC. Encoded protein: CASSQDMTGTYGYTF.

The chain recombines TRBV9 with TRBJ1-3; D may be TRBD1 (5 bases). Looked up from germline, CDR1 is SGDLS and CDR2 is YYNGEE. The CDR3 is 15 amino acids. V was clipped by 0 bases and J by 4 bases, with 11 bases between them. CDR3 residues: CASSVARGSGNTIYF. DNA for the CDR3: TGTGCCAGCAGCGTAGCCCGGGGGTCGGGAAACACCATATATTTT. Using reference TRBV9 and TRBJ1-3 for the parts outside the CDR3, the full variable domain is DSGVTQTPKHLITATGQRVTLRCSPRSGDLSVYWYQQSLDQGLQFLIQYYNGEERAKGNILERFSAQQFPDLHSELNLSSLELGDSALYFCASSVARGSGNTIYFGEGSWLTVV.

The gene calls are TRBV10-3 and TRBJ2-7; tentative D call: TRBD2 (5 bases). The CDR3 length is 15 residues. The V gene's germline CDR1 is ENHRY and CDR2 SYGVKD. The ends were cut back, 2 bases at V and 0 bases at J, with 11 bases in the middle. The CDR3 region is CAISEERNPSYEQYF. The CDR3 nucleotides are TGTGCCATCAGTGAGGAGCGGAACCCCTCCTACGAGCAGTACTTC.

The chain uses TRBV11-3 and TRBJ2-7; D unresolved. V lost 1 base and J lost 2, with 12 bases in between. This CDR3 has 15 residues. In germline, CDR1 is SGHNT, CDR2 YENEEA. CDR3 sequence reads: CASSLGEGLAYEQYF. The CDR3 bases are TGTGCCAGCAGCTTAGGAGAAGGGCTAGCCTACGAGCAGTACTTC.

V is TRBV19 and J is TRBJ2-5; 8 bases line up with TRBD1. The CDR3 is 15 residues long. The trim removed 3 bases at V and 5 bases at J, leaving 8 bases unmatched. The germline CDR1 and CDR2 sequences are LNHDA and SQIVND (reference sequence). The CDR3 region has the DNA TGTGCCAGTAGTATTGGGGGACAGGCGGGCGAGACCCAGTACTTC. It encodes CASSIGGQAGETQYF.

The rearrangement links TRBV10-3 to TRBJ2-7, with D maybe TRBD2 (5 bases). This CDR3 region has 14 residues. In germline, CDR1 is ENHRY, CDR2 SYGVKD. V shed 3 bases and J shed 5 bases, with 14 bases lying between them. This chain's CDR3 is CAISDSGTHDEQYF. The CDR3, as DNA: TGTGCCATCAGTGACAGCGGCACTCACGACGAGCAGTACTTC.

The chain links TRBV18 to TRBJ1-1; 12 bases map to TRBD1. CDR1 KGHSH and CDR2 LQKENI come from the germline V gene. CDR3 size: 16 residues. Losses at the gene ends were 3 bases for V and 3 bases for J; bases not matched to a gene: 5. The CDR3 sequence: CASSPGQGAWDTEAFF. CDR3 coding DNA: TGTGCCAGCTCACCGGGACAGGGGGCTTGGGACACTGAAGCTTTCTTT.

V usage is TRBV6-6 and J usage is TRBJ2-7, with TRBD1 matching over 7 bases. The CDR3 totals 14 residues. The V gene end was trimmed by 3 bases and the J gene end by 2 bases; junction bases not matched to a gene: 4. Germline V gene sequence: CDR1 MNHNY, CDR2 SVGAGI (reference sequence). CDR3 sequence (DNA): TGTGCCAGCAGTTATGGGACAGAGACCTACGAGCAGTACTTC. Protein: CASSYGTETYEQYF.

The CDR3 DNA is TGTGCCAGCAGCTTATTCGTTACTAGCGGGGAGATGGATACGCAGTATTTT. Residues: CASSLFVTSGEMDTQYF. This chain joins TRBV5-6 and TRBJ2-3; 10 bases fit TRBD2. The CDR3 contains 17 residues. V shed 2 bases and J 6 bases; nucleotides not matched to a gene: 12. Germline CDR1 is SGHDT and CDR2 is YYEEEE.

CDR3 coding DNA: TGCGCCAGCAGCCCCGGACAGGGGGCATCTGACAATCAGCCCCAGCATTTT. Encoded protein: CASSPGQGASDNQPQHF. V usage is TRBV5-1 and J usage is TRBJ1-5, with 11 bases lining up with TRBD1. With V trimmed by 4 bases and J by 3 bases, 9 bases remained unmatched. CDR3 length: 17 residues. Germline CDR1 is SGHRS and CDR2 is YFSETQ.